The present T cell receptor (beta chain) was sequenced within a study of beta chain features in type 1 diabetes. Study overall: The patient and healthy donor groups were comparable for age, gender and cell yields. Study-level results: Shortening that was moderate but significant affected the TCRB CDR3s of Type 1 diabetes patients in all four CD4+ subsets. More deletions and fewer insertions at VDJ junctions were seen in type 1 diabetes patients. Patients showed naive, central memory and Treg TCRB repertoires that appeared more similar than those of healthy donors.

As concerns this clone: Its antigen is currently unknown.

The sequenced template was cDNA made from the entire isolated RNA. Naive, central memory and regulatory T cell samples produced a mean of approximately 3.6 million reads. TCRdb's table, derived via immunoSEQ multiplex PCR, lists solely in-frame clones and lacks some. The sample includes around 160,000 clones, roughly 60% seen only once; the top ten take nearly 0.09%. V lost 3 bases and J 2 bases, leaving 11 bases between the germline ends. Germline CDR1 and CDR2: KGHSH and LQKENI. The CDR3 totals 15 residues. The J gene is TRBJ1-5, the V gene TRBV18, with D perhaps matching TRBD1 (5 bases). The sample comprised naive CD4+ T cells from blood. The receptor was derived from a man younger than 45 with type 1 diabetes. CDR3 sequence reads: CASSPEGSGNQPQHF. The CDR3 coding sequence is TGTGCCAGCTCACCCGAGGGGTCGGGCAATCAGCCCCAGCATTTT.